The clone carrying this T cell receptor (beta chain) was recorded at least ten times. The data belong to a study of T cells in Graves' hyperthyroidism and ophthalmopathy. The CDR3 extends over 20 amino acids. The germline V and J ends were trimmed by 8 bases and 6 bases, with 36 bases remaining between them. Germline V gene lookup returns CDR1 MDHEN and CDR2 SYDVKM. RNA transcripts provided the source from which TCR beta CDR3 regions were amplified. The HTBI primer set was used in a first-round RT-PCR of the TCR CDR3. TCRdb re-derived calls from the multiplex PCR reads in MiXCR, one entry per CDR3 protein. Of about 350,000 distinct CDR3 sequences in the sample, approximately 18% were seen once. Those patients with uncontrolled infection, other autoimmune disease, pregnancy or lactation were excluded.

The V and J genes are TRBV28 and TRBJ2-3; D possibly uses TRBD1 or TRBD2 (5 bases each). The sequenced sample was blood. The receptor comes from a woman younger than 45 with Graves' hyperthyroidism that later progressed to Graves' ophthalmopathy. The CDR3 reads CASERPPGHLTLHTRDTQYF. The CDR3 DNA reads as TGTGCCAGCGAACGTCCTCCGGGGCACCTAACCCTACATACACGCGATACGCAGTATTTT.